A selection of T cell receptor beta chains follows, all from one sample in a study of OX40 agonist ivuxolimab in advanced cancers. This table comes from immunoSEQ multiplex PCR, and its TCRdb copy is limited to in-frame clones, with some not included. The table records about 82,000 clones, roughly 91% of them present only once. Material: CD4+ or CD8+ T cells sorted from blood, obtained in a trial of the OX40 agonist ivuxolimab. The receptors stem from an adult with an advanced solid tumor such as melanoma, head and neck, liver or kidney cancer. The CDR3 runs from the conserved cysteine through the conserved F or W. The D gene is left open where the match is weak. Part of the rows lack a size; the others show once, few, many or a class for expanded clones.

j_gene | len | d_gene | v_gene | abundance | CDR3aa | CDR3nt
TRBJ2-3 | 13 | NA | TRBV4-1 | NA | CASSLRNADTQYF | TGCGCCAGCAGCCTCCGAAACGCAGATACGCAGTATTTT
TRBJ1-2 | 13 | NA | TRBV18 | NA | CASSPLAGDGYTF | TGTGCCAGCTCACCACTTGCAGGGGATGGCTACACCTTC
TRBJ2-3 | 15 | TRBD1 | TRBV28 | NA | CASSRQGVGTDTQYF | TGTGCCAGCAGTAGACAGGGTGTGGGCACAGATACGCAGTATTTT
TRBJ2-2 | 19 | TRBD1 | TRBV23-1 | once | CASSQTDLGRGLCTGELFF | TGCGCCAGCAGTCAAACCGATCTGGGCAGGGGGCTTTGTACCGGGGAGCTGTTTTTT
TRBJ2-7 | 14 | TRBD2 | TRBV19 | NA | CASSSTSGKIEQYF | TGTGCCAGTAGTTCGACTAGCGGGAAGATCGAGCAGTACTTC
TRBJ1-5 | 17 | NA | TRBV18 | NA | CASSPLSAGNNNQPQHF | TGTGCCAGCTCACCCCTCTCGGCAGGTAATAACAATCAGCCCCAGCATTTT
TRBJ2-1 | 18 | TRBD2 | TRBV7-9 | NA | CASSLTIGLADTYNEQFF | TGTGCCAGCAGCTTAACCATCGGACTAGCGGACACCTACAATGAGCAGTTCTTC
TRBJ2-3 | 15 | NA | TRBV19 | NA | CASSSSGVRTDTQYF | TGTGCCAGTAGTTCTTCGGGGGTACGCACAGATACGCAGTATTTT
TRBJ2-6 | 15 | TRBD1 | TRBV30 | NA | CALRTGGAGANVLTF | TGTGCCCTTCGGACAGGGGGTGCTGGGGCCAACGTCCTGACTTTC
TRBJ1-1 | 14 | NA | TRBV7-2 | NA | CASSPGRWNTEAFF | TGTGCCAGCAGCCCGGGACGGTGGAACACTGAAGCTTTCTTT
TRBJ2-7 | 15 | TRBD1 | TRBV5-1 | NA | CASSLGQGSSYEQYF | TGCGCCAGCAGCCTGGGACAGGGGAGCTCCTACGAGCAGTACTTC
TRBJ1-2 | 16 | TRBD1 | TRBV5-1 | NA | CASSPGTGRANYGYTF | TGCGCCAGCAGCCCGGGGACAGGGCGCGCGAACTATGGCTACACCTTC
TRBJ2-2 | 17 | NA | TRBV7-2 | NA | CASSLSSLAANTGELFF | TGTGCCAGCAGCTTATCCTCACTGGCTGCTAACACCGGGGAGCTGTTTTTT
TRBJ1-5 | 15 | NA | TRBV7-2 | once | CASSLVDGIGQPQHF | TGTGCCAGCAGCTTAGTGGACGGCATAGGGCAGCCCCAGCATTTT
TRBJ2-1 | 14 | TRBD2 | TRBV28 | NA | CASNPSGPLFEQFF | TGTGCCAGCAACCCTAGCGGGCCTTTGTTTGAGCAGTTCTTC
TRBJ2-7 | 13 | NA | TRBV7-2 | NA | CASSLGRGYEQYF | TGTGCCAGCAGCTTAGGAAGGGGGTACGAGCAGTACTTC
TRBJ2-3 | 14 | NA | TRBV7-9 | NA | CAIRVLGATDTQYF | TGTGCCATCAGGGTGCTTGGCGCCACAGATACGCAGTATTTT
TRBJ1-4 | 16 | NA | TRBV28 | once | CASSLANRAVGEKLFF | TGTGCCAGCAGCCTCGCCAACAGGGCTGTAGGGGAAAAACTGTTTTTT
TRBJ2-7 | 16 | NA | TRBV12-2 | NA | CASRLPKDSSSYEQYF | TGTGCAAGTCGCTTACCCAAGGACAGTAGCTCCTACGAGCAGTACTTC
TRBJ2-1 | 13 | TRBD1 | TRBV28 | NA | CASRLTGGFEQFF | TGTGCCAGCAGACTGACAGGGGGATTTGAGCAGTTCTTC
TRBJ1-3 | 18 | NA | TRBV28 | NA | CASTTGGTPLSSGNTIYF | TGTGCCAGCACCACCGGGGGGACTCCCTTGAGCTCTGGAAACACCATATATTTT
TRBJ2-5 | 13 | NA | TRBV7-7 | once | CASSLRLMETQYF | TGTGCTAGCAGCTTACGACTGATGGAGACCCAGTACTTC
TRBJ2-3 | 16 | NA | TRBV30 | NA | CAWSVRDGSFTDTQYF | TGTGCCTGGAGTGTACGCGACGGATCGTTCACAGATACGCAGTATTTT
TRBJ1-4 | 16 | NA | TRBV5-1 | NA | CASSFGTGATNEKLFF | TGCGCCAGCAGCTTCGGGACGGGTGCAACTAATGAAAAACTGTTTTTT
TRBJ2-1 | 17 | TRBD2 | TRBV7-2 | NA | CASSLGRRGRDFNEQFF | TGTGCCAGCAGCTTAGGTCGTCGCGGGAGGGATTTCAATGAGCAGTTCTTC
TRBJ2-5 | 16 | NA | TRBV4-2 | NA | CASSQDPGRGQETQYF | TGTGCCAGCAGCCAAGATCCGGGGAGGGGGCAAGAGACCCAGTACTTC
TRBJ2-3 | 13 | NA | TRBV19 | NA | CASNGDSTDTQYF | TGTGCCAGTAACGGCGACAGCACAGATACGCAGTATTTT
TRBJ1-6 | 12 | NA | TRBV25-1 | NA | CASSEAVSPLHF | TGTGCCAGCAGTGAAGCTGTTTCACCCCTCCACTTT
TRBJ2-7 | 12 | NA | TRBV2 | NA | CASKEGAYEQYF | TGTGCCAGCAAAGAGGGAGCCTACGAGCAGTACTTC
TRBJ2-2 | 14 | TRBD1 | TRBV5-1 | NA | CASSPGQGTGELFF | TGCGCCAGCAGCCCCGGACAGGGAACCGGGGAGCTGTTTTTT
TRBJ2-2 | 12 | NA | TRBV7-3 | NA | CASSLRVGELFF | TGTGCCAGCAGCTTAAGGGTCGGGGAGCTGTTTTTT
TRBJ2-5 | 15 | NA | TRBV19 | NA | CASSHVAGNGETQYF | TGTGCCAGTAGTCATGTGGCAGGGAACGGGGAGACCCAGTACTTC
TRBJ2-4 | 16 | NA | TRBV4-3 | NA | CASSQSVDLAKNIQYF | TGCGCCAGCAGCCAATCAGTGGACTTAGCCAAAAACATTCAGTACTTC
TRBJ1-1 | 13 | NA | TRBV7-9 | NA | CASSNLMNTEAFF | TGTGCCAGCAGCAACTTAATGAACACTGAAGCTTTCTTT
TRBJ1-2 | 13 | TRBD1 | TRBV5-1 | NA | CASSPGQELGYTF | TGCGCCAGCAGCCCGGGACAGGAACTTGGCTACACCTTC
TRBJ2-7 | 14 | TRBD2 | TRBV6-6 | NA | CASSRTSGTHEQYF | TGTGCCAGCAGCCGGACTAGCGGGACACACGAGCAGTACTTC
TRBJ2-2 | 13 | NA | TRBV11-2 | NA | CASSFQSTGELFF | TGTGCCAGCAGCTTCCAGTCCACCGGGGAGCTGTTTTTT
TRBJ2-5 | 18 | TRBD2 | TRBV7-9 | once | CASSPTGITGGGHETQYF | TGTGCCAGCAGCCCTACTGGTATAACGGGAGGGGGTCACGAGACCCAGTACTTC
TRBJ1-3 | 12 | NA | TRBV28 | NA | CASSFVGNTIYF | TGTGCCAGCAGTTTTGTGGGAAACACCATATATTTT
TRBJ1-5 | 12 | NA | TRBV28 | NA | CASSFQNQPQHF | TGTGCCAGCAGTTTCCAGAATCAGCCCCAGCATTTT